The 12 T cell receptor beta chains below were found in one sample sequenced in a study of spatial heterogeneity in lung cancer. Time point here: blood at routine non-recurrence follow-up after resection. The input material, whole RNA from tumor, nontumor lung or frozen PBMC, was sequenced unsorted. TCRdb re-called the 5' RACE reads with MiXCR, one entry per CDR3 protein. The data hold under 30,000 distinct CDR3 sequences, with roughly 6% observed a single time. Specimen: PBMCs, collected at follow-up. These receptors were collected from a male donor with early-stage non-small cell lung cancer.

The V gene is TRBV6-5, the J gene TRBJ2-5, with 9 bases aligning to TRBD1. After removal of 6 bases from V and 5 bases from J, the junction contained 7 bases not matched to a gene. This CDR3 is 14 amino acids long. The germline CDR1 and CDR2 sequences are MNHEY and SVGAGI. The CDR3 sequence: CASRRTGAIETQYF. DNA for the CDR3: TGTGCCAGCAGAAGGACAGGGGCAATTGAGACCCAGTACTTC.

The genes are TRBV20-1 and TRBJ1-4; TRBD1 matches 7 bases. CDR1 and CDR2 from the germline V gene are DFQATT and SNEGSKA (reference sequence). The CDR3 length is 14 residues. The CDR3 loop reads CTPWRGRANEKLFF. CDR3 DNA: TGCACCCCTTGGAGGGGGCGAGCTAATGAAAAACTGTTTTTT.

This clonotype was observed many times. The chain combines TRBV5-1 with TRBJ2-5; D possibly corresponds to TRBD1 (6 bases). The V end lost 0 bases, the J end lost 4 bases, and 10 bases lay between the germline ends. The CDR3 has 14 amino acids. The germline CDR1 and CDR2 sequences are SGHRS and YFSETQ. As DNA, the CDR3 is TGCGCCAGCAGCTTGGTTCAGGGGCGAGAGACCCAGTACTTC. Protein product: CASSLVQGRETQYF.

At least ten counts were recorded for this clonotype. This sequence joins TRBV5-1 and TRBJ2-1; D not resolved. V dropped 2 bases and J dropped 5 bases, with 5 bases sitting between them. The CDR3 has 12 residues. Per the germline V gene, CDR1 is SGHRS and CDR2 is YFSETQ. For the CDR3, the DNA is TGCGCCAGCAGCTTCAGTGACAATGAGCAGTTCTTC. Its protein product is CASSFSDNEQFF.

In its sample, this clonotype was seen many times. V and J are TRBV30 and TRBJ2-1, with no clear D. The ends were cut back, 8 bases at V and 10 bases at J, with 15 bases in the middle. The CDR3 covers 11 residues. Germline loops: CDR1 GTSNPN, CDR2 SVGIG (reference sequence). The DNA for the CDR3 is TGTGCCCGTGGAGCATTTCACGAGCAGTTCTTC. Encoded protein: CARGAFHEQFF.

This clonotype was recorded at least ten times. V usage is TRBV3-1 and J usage is TRBJ2-7; no definite D call. The CDR3 totals 14 residues. V was trimmed by 5 bases and J by 2 bases, leaving 13 bases between them. Germline V gene sequence: CDR1 LGHDT, CDR2 YNNKEL (reference sequence). In DNA, the CDR3 is TGTGCCAGCAGCAGGACGGGCTCAACCTACGAGCAGTACGTC. It translates to CASSRTGSTYEQYV.

The gene calls are TRBV20-1 and TRBJ2-1, with 9 bases fitting TRBD2. V gave up 0 bases and J gave up 4 bases; unmatched junction bases: 10. The CDR3 consists of 17 residues. CDR1 and CDR2 from the germline V gene are DFQATT and SNEGSKA (reference sequence). The CDR3 region has the DNA TGCAGTGCTAGAGATCTCGCTAGCGGGGAACCTTACAATGAGCAGTTCTTC. Translation gives CSARDLASGEPYNEQFF.

This clonotype appeared many times. The chain has TRBV5-1 and TRBJ1-1; D is unclear. V was shortened by 7 bases and J by 1 base, with 14 bases between the two germline ends. The CDR3 length is 14 residues. Germline V lookup: CDR1 SGHRS, CDR2 YFSETQ. CDR3 nucleotides: TGCGCCAGCCGACTATCGGAGGCGAACACTGAAGCTTTCTTT. Translation: CASRLSEANTEAFF.

This clonotype has a count of ten or more. CDR3 bases: TGTGCCAGCAGCCCGAGGGCAGGGACAGACTATGGCTACACCTTC. This encodes CASSPRAGTDYGYTF. The rearrangement uses TRBV7-6 and TRBJ1-2, with 7 bases identical to TRBD1. V shed 5 bases and J 3 bases; nucleotides not matched to a gene: 9. Per germline, CDR1 SGHVS and CDR2 FNYEAQ. The CDR3 loop spans 15 amino acids.

At least ten counts were recorded for this clonotype. This chain uses TRBV6-2 or TRBV6-3 with TRBJ2-7; 11 positions agree with TRBD1. The CDR3 runs to 15 residues. Germline-derived CDR1 and CDR2 are MNHEY and SVGEGT. Here the CDR3 reads CASSSWTGGSHEQYV. The CDR3 nucleotides read TGTGCCAGCAGTTCATGGACAGGGGGCTCCCACGAGCAGTACGTC.

This clonotype was counted many times. The chain couples TRBV9 to TRBJ2-3, with D tentatively TRBD1 (5 bases). V dropped 3 bases and J dropped 3 bases, with 14 bases sitting between them. The CDR3 loop spans 15 amino acids. CDR1 and CDR2 from the germline V gene are SGDLS and YYNGEE. The DNA for the CDR3 is TGTGCCAGCAGCGCCCAGGGTCTACGTACAGATACGCAGTATTTT. Translating gives CASSAQGLRTDTQYF.

This clonotype showed up many times. The chain combines TRBV20-1 with TRBJ2-5; the match to TRBD2 covers 14 bases. The V gene end was trimmed by 3 bases and the J gene end by 1 base; junction bases not matched to a gene: 4. This CDR3 contains 16 residues. Per germline, CDR1 DFQATT and CDR2 SNEGSKA (reference sequence). Here the CDR3 reads CSARRGLAGAQETQYF. The CDR3 coding sequence is TGCAGTGCTAGGAGGGGACTAGCGGGGGCCCAAGAGACCCAGTACTTC.